This TCR beta chain is from a study of cytomegalovirus exposure and HLA in healthy donors. Overall study results and limits: Presence/absence analyses assumed roughly uniform sequencing depth across donors, which may not hold. Whilst most TCR sequences proved rare, a subset of public TCRs occurred across many donors.

A multiplex PCR was run with 60 Vbeta primers and 13 Jbeta primers. Clones were read by immunoSEQ multiplex PCR, and TCRdb kept only the in-frame ones, dropping some. The sample has roughly 84,000 clones; 63% are singletons. This clone appeared a few times. Its antigen is not identified. Sequencing was done on a sample of PBMCs. This clonotype was obtained from a woman aged 40 to 50 in good health and CMV-seropositive.

CDR3 DNA sequence: TGTGCCAGCAGCGCCGGACAGTCCCGTAATGAAAAACTGTTTTTT. This gives the protein CASSAGQSRNEKLFF. This rearrangement joins TRBV9 to TRBJ1-4; a weak D match, TRBD1 (6 bases). The CDR3 has 15 residues. V was trimmed by 3 bases and J by 4 bases, leaving 13 bases between them. Germline assignment: CDR1 SGDLS and CDR2 YYNGEE.